A single sample is the source of the 25 T cell receptor beta chains below, sequenced in a study of cytomegalovirus exposure and HLA in healthy donors. Amplification used 60 Vbeta primers and 13 Jbeta primers. The repertoire was sequenced with immunoSEQ multiplex PCR; TCRdb's copy has only in-frame clones and lacks some. The repertoire has around 140,000 clones, roughly 82% of them found once; the top ten carry about 4.3%. What was sequenced was PBMCs. The source of these receptors is a male donor in good health and CMV-seropositive.

This rearrangement joins TRBV5-1 to TRBJ2-3; 7 positions agree with TRBD2. Germline assignment: CDR1 SGHRS and CDR2 YFSETQ. The V and J ends lost 0 bases and 0 bases, in that order; junction bases with no gene match: 10. The CDR3 totals 18 residues. CDR3 loop: CASSLGPEAGPSTDTQYF. The CDR3 DNA is TGCGCCAGCAGCTTGGGCCCCGAAGCGGGACCTAGCACAGATACGCAGTATTTT.

This sequence joins TRBV9 and TRBJ2-7, with TRBD2 as a possible D gene (5 bases). The CDR3 extends over 15 amino acids. Germline V CDR1 and CDR2: SGDLS, YYNGEE. Between the trimmed V and J ends, which lost 0 bases and 0 bases, there was a span of 10 bases. The CDR3 sequence is CASSVAAVSSYEQYF. The CDR3 bases are TGTGCCAGCAGCGTAGCAGCGGTCAGCTCCTACGAGCAGTACTTC.

J is TRBJ2-5 and V is TRBV7-2; D gene unclear. V lost 4 bases to trimming and J lost 3 bases, with 3 bases between them. The CDR3 spans 11 residues. Germline CDR1 and CDR2: SGHTA and FQGNSA. As DNA, the CDR3 is TGTGCCAGCAGCTCGGAAGAGACCCAGTACTTC. Protein product: CASSSEETQYF.

This clone was found once. The chain employs TRBV7-2 and TRBJ1-3, with D perhaps matching TRBD1 (5 bases). There are 16 residues in the CDR3. Trimming cost V 1 base and J 2 bases, with 12 bases left between them. The germline V gene has CDR1 SGHTA and CDR2 FQGNSA. The CDR3 bases are TGTGCCAGCAGCTTAGTGTCTGCGGGGCCTGGAAACACCATATATTTT. Translated, it gives CASSLVSAGPGNTIYF.

This chain connects TRBV18 to TRBJ1-5, with TRBD1 matching 7 bases. With 6 bases clipped from V and 6 bases from J, the junction kept 5 bases outside the gene matches. Germline V gene sequence: CDR1 KGHSH, CDR2 LQKENI. CDR3 length equals 13 residues. DNA of the CDR3: TGTGCCAGCTCCCCAGGGGGGGGTCAGCCCCAGCATTTT. Translating gives CASSPGGGQPQHF.

The rearrangement uses TRBV7-6 and TRBJ2-7, with 11 bases that match TRBD2. With V trimmed by 0 bases and J by 4 bases, 5 bases remained unmatched. The CDR3 is made up of 16 amino acids. The germline V gene encodes CDR1 SGHVS and CDR2 FNYEAQ. The CDR3, as DNA: TGTGCCAGCAGCTTAGCACACACTAGCGGGAGTTACGAGCAGTACTTC. Encoded protein: CASSLAHTSGSYEQYF.

The rearrangement links TRBV19 to TRBJ1-5; maybe TRBD1 (6 bases). V was cut by 7 bases and J by 2 bases, with 9 bases left in between. The CDR3 is 13 amino acids. Germline V gene sequence: CDR1 LNHDA, CDR2 SQIVND (reference sequence). In nucleotides, the CDR3 is TGTGCCAGTAAAAACAGGGGCAATCAGCCCCAGCATTTT. Translating it yields CASKNRGNQPQHF.

The rearrangement uses TRBV27 and TRBJ2-7; 9 bases line up with TRBD1. CDR3 length equals 15 residues. The J segment lost 6 bases and the V segment lost 2 bases, leaving 8 bases of the junction unmatched. The germline gives CDR1 MNHEY, CDR2 SMNVEV (reference sequence). The CDR3 reads CASSLTGGYLGEQYF. The CDR3 region has the DNA TGTGCCAGCAGTTTAACAGGGGGCTATCTAGGCGAGCAGTACTTC.

In DNA, the CDR3 is TGTGCCAGCTCACCCCTGACAGGGGTGAAGGACACTGAAGCTTTCTTT. Residues: CASSPLTGVKDTEAFF. V and J are TRBV18 and TRBJ1-1, with TRBD1 identical over 8 bases. J gave up 3 bases and V 3 bases, and 9 bases lay outside the gene matches. CDR3 length: 16 residues. Germline CDR1 reads KGHSH; CDR2 reads LQKENI.

The V call is TRBV5-6, the J call TRBJ1-5, with a tentative D call TRBD1 (5 bases). The CDR3 covers 15 residues. Germline values: CDR1 SGHDT, CDR2 YYEEEE. V was clipped by 3 bases and J by 2 bases, with 12 bases between them. The CDR3 DNA reads TGTGCCAGCAGCTCCTGGGGGGGTGGCAATCAGCCCCAGCATTTT. This translates into CASSSWGGGNQPQHF.

This clone was observed a few times. The chain recombines TRBV7-7 with TRBJ2-2; 8 bases are shared with TRBD1. This CDR3 comprises 15 residues. Germline values: CDR1 SSHAT, CDR2 FNYEAQ (reference sequence). J lost 1 base, V lost 5 bases, and 3 bases had no gene match. The CDR3 DNA reads TGTGCCAGCAGCCCAGGACAGGGGAACACCGGGGAGCTGTTTTTT. The encoded protein is CASSPGQGNTGELFF.

The gene calls are TRBV4-1 and TRBJ2-1; the D gene is possibly TRBD1 (5 bases). The CDR3 is made up of 15 amino acids. The germline gives CDR1 MGHRA, CDR2 YSYEKL. V dropped 1 base and J dropped 2 bases, with 9 bases sitting between them. The CDR3 here is CASSQGGAAYNEQFF. The CDR3 nucleotides read TGCGCCAGCAGCCAAGGTGGGGCGGCCTACAATGAGCAGTTCTTC.

The rearrangement links TRBV7-8 to TRBJ2-3, with TRBD1 identical over 8 bases. Germline CDR1 reads SGHVS; CDR2 reads FQNEAQ. J lost 1 base, V lost 4 bases, and 13 bases had no gene match. This CDR3 has 18 amino acids. CDR3 DNA: TGTGCCAGCAGCTACGATACCTCGACAGGGGACGGCACAGATACGCAGTATTTT. Its translation: CASSYDTSTGDGTDTQYF.

The chain is built from TRBV19 and TRBJ1-1; 7 bases are a match to TRBD1. CDR1 LNHDA and CDR2 SQIVND come from the germline V gene (reference sequence). CDR3 size: 13 residues. Trimming removed 6 bases from V and 7 bases from J; junction bases left unmatched: 8. CDR3 amino acids: CASREQGIDEAFF. The CDR3 DNA sequence: TGTGCCAGTAGGGAACAGGGGATTGATGAAGCTTTCTTT.

V and J are TRBV9 and TRBJ2-3, with 8 bases matching TRBD2. The germline V gene has CDR1 SGDLS and CDR2 YYNGEE. Trimming took 3 bases from V and 5 from J; bases not matched to a gene: 5. The CDR3 consists of 14 residues. The DNA for the CDR3 is TGTGCCAGCAGCGCCCGGGGGGGAGGAGATACGCAGTATTTT. Translating gives CASSARGGGDTQYF.

The chain uses TRBV18 and TRBJ2-5; tentative D call: TRBD1 (5 bases). V was cut by 6 bases and J by 5 bases, with 16 bases left in between. The CDR3 has 14 amino acids. The germline V gene has CDR1 KGHSH and CDR2 LQKENI. The CDR3 DNA reads TGTGCCAGCTCGCCCGAACAGGTCGAGGAGACCCAGTACTTC. Translating it yields CASSPEQVEETQYF. Full variable domain (remainder filled in from reference TRBV18 and TRBJ2-5): NAGVMQNPRHLVRRRGQEARLRCSPMKGHSHVYWYRQLPEEGLKFMVYLQKENIIDESGMPKERFSAEFPKEGPSILRIQQVVRGDSAAYFCASSPEQVEETQYFGPGTRLLVL.

The V and J genes are TRBV7-8 and TRBJ1-5, with 10 bases fitting TRBD1. V shed 4 bases, J shed 2 bases, and the junction held 11 bases outside the gene matches. There are 18 residues in the CDR3. The V gene's germline CDR1 is SGHVS and CDR2 FQNEAQ. CDR3 sequence (DNA): TGTGCCAGCAGCTCACTCGGGACAGGGGATCGGGGCAATCAGCCCCAGCATTTT. Translating gives CASSSLGTGDRGNQPQHF. The full variable domain, completed using reference TRBV7-8 and TRBJ1-5, is GAGVSQSPRYKVAKRGQDVALRCDPISGHVSLFWYQQALGQGPEFLTYFQNEAQLDKSGLPSDRFFAERPEGSVSTLKIQRTQQEDSAVYLCASSSLGTGDRGNQPQHFGDGTRLSIL.

The rearrangement uses TRBV6-5 and TRBJ1-1, with D possibly TRBD1 on 5 matching bases. The V end was cut by 10 bases, the J end by 0 bases, with 18 bases between. The CDR3 has 15 amino acids. CDR1 and CDR2 from the germline V gene are MNHEY and SVGAGI. The CDR3 here is CATHQGRLMNTEAFF. The CDR3 DNA reads as TGTGCCACCCACCAGGGCCGCCTCATGAACACTGAAGCTTTCTTT.

The DNA of the CDR3 is TGCGCCAGCAGCTCCTTCGGACAGGGGACTAATGAAAAACTGTTTTTT. Its translation is CASSSFGQGTNEKLFF. The chain joins TRBV5-1 to TRBJ1-4; 9 nucleotides align to TRBD1. CDR3 length equals 16 residues. V was clipped by 3 bases and J by 2 bases; unmatched bases: 5. Germline V gene data show CDR1 as SGHRS and CDR2 as YFSETQ.

The V gene is TRBV11-2, the J gene TRBJ1-3; D perhaps matches TRBD1 (5 bases). Trimming took 4 bases from V and 4 from J, leaving 20 bases between them. Germline CDR1 is SGHAT and CDR2 is FQNNGV. The CDR3 spans 17 residues. The CDR3 protein is CASSSASGTGGGNTIYF. The CDR3 coding sequence is TGTGCCAGCAGCTCAGCTAGCGGGACGGGCGGAGGAAACACCATATATTTT.

J is TRBJ1-3 and V is TRBV15, with D unclear. Trimming pared 0 bases from V and 0 bases from J, leaving 12 bases between. Germline assignment: CDR1 LNHNV and CDR2 YYDKDF (reference sequence). This CDR3 contains 17 residues. DNA for the CDR3: TGTGCCACCAGCAGAGATCGGTTCGGGTTCTCTGGAAACACCATATATTTT. Amino acids: CATSRDRFGFSGNTIYF.

The chain is built from TRBV29-1 and TRBJ2-1; TRBD2 agrees at 9 bases. Per the germline V gene, CDR1 is SQVTM and CDR2 is ANQGSEA. The junction had 8 bases not matched to a gene; V was cut back by 7 bases and J by 10 bases. This CDR3 region has 12 residues. The CDR3 nucleotides are TGCAGCGGAAATAGCGGGAGTGGAGAGCAGTTCTTC. This translates into CSGNSGSGEQFF.

CDR3 bases: TGCAGCGTAGCGGGGGGCATCCAAGAGACCCAGTACTTC. Its protein is CSVAGGIQETQYF. The gene calls are TRBV29-1 and TRBJ2-5, with 9 positions matching TRBD2. Germline lookup yields CDR1 SQVTM and CDR2 ANQGSEA. The ends lost 6 bases at V and 1 base at J; junction bases unmatched: 3. This CDR3 contains 13 residues.

The chain recombines TRBV7-2 with TRBJ1-6; perhaps TRBD1 as D (6 bases). CDR1 is SGHTA, CDR2 FQGNSA, per germline. V was clipped by 1 base and J by 9 bases, with 16 bases between them. The CDR3 has 16 residues. The CDR3 here is CASSLDGGGGRSPLHF. The DNA of the CDR3 is TGTGCCAGCAGCTTAGATGGAGGGGGAGGGCGTTCACCCCTCCACTTT. The whole variable domain, remainder taken from reference TRBV7-2 and TRBJ1-6, is GAGVSQSPSNKVTEKGKDVELRCDPISGHTALYWYRQSLGQGLEFLIYFQGNSAPDKSGLPSDRFSAERTGGSVSTLTIQRTQQEDSAVYLCASSLDGGGGRSPLHFGNGTRLTVT.

The chain joins TRBV7-2 to TRBJ2-1; D possibly corresponds to TRBD2 (5 bases). Trimming cost V 5 bases and J 7 bases, with 15 bases left between them. There are 14 residues in the CDR3. The germline gives CDR1 SGHTA, CDR2 FQGNSA. CDR3 residues: CASSPTSLGNEQFF. In DNA form, the CDR3 reads TGTGCCAGCAGCCCAACTAGTTTGGGAAATGAGCAGTTCTTC.